The count of the clone carrying this T cell receptor beta chain is one. These data are taken from a study of blood T cell repertoires in COVID-19. For the study at large: Acute and convalescent COVID-19 specimens originated in the United States, Italy and Spain. From T cells, B-cell-depleted T cells, or PBMCs came the material, which was cDNA or gDNA.

J was trimmed by 3 bases and V by 0 bases; bases with no gene match: 2. The germline V gene has CDR1 SGDLS and CDR2 YYNGEE. The CDR3 is 14 amino acids. Original data processing: Amplification with reference gene primers provided the estimates of nucleated cell counts. Measured with immunoSEQ multiplex PCR; TCRdb has only the in-frame clones, and not every one. The V and J calls and clone size were taken over from that table, and D and trimming were inferred from the DNA. The top ten clones hold roughly 3% of a sample with around 240,000 clones, approximately 83% of them seen once. The chain carries TRBV9 and TRBJ1-2, with TRBD1 matching over 7 bases. The clonotype was recovered from a woman between 25 and 40 years old who had recovered from COVID-19. Sample: peripheral blood. The CDR3 DNA reads as TGTGCCAGCAGCGTAGGCAGGGGGGACTATGGCTACACCTTC. This encodes CASSVGRGDYGYTF.